This TCR beta chain comes out of a study of T cells in Graves' hyperthyroidism and ophthalmopathy. In its sample, this clonotype was seen many times. There were TCR beta CDR3 regions amplified from RNA transcripts. HTBI primers were employed in a first-round RT-PCR of the TCR CDR3. Each CDR3 protein gets one entry after TCRdb re-called the multiplex PCR reads with MiXCR. The sample has roughly 500,000 distinct CDR3 sequences; about 15% are singletons. The CDR3 runs to 12 residues. Between the trimmed V and J ends, which lost 9 bases and 5 bases, there was a span of 12 bases. The germline gives CDR1 KGHDR, CDR2 SFDVKD.

Material: blood. The chain joins TRBV24-1 to TRBJ1-2; D is perhaps TRBD1 (6 bases). The receptor's source is a woman between 25 and 40 years old with Graves' hyperthyroidism that later progressed to Graves' ophthalmopathy. The CDR3 region is CATSAGDYGYTF. The CDR3 coding sequence is TGTGCCACCTCGGCAGGGGATTATGGCTACACCTTC.